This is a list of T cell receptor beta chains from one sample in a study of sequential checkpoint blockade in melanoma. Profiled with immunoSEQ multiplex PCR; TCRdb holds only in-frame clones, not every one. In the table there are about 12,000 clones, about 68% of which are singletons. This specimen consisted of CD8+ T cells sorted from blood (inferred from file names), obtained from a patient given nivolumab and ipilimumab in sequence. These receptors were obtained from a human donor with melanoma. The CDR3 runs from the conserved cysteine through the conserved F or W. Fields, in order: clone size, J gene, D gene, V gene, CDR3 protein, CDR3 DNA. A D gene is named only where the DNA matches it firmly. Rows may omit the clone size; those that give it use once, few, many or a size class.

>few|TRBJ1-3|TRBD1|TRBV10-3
CAISDPWTGSGNTIYF
TGTGCCATCAGTGACCCCTGGACAGGGTCGGGTAACACCATATATTTT
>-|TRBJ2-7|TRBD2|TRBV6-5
CASSLLAGLYEQYF
TGTGCCAGCAGTTTACTAGCGGGGCTCTACGAGCAGTACTTC
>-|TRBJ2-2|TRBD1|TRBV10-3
CAIRTGDTGELFF
TGTGCCATTCGGACAGGGGACACCGGGGAGCTGTTTTTT
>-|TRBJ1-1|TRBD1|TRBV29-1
CSVLEGAMTEAFF
TGCAGCGTTCTCGAGGGGGCGATGACTGAAGCTTTCTTT
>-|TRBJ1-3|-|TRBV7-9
CASSLLASASLSGNTIYF
TGTGCCAGCAGCTTGTTAGCGTCAGCCTCCCTCTCTGGAAACACCATATATTTT
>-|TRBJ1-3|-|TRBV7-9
CASSTQQASSGNTIYF
TGTGCCAGCAGCACTCAACAGGCGTCCTCTGGAAACACCATATATTTT
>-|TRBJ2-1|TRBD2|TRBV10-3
CAISVRVAGGFYNEQFF
TGTGCCATCAGTGTTCGGGTAGCGGGAGGTTTCTACAATGAGCAGTTCTTC
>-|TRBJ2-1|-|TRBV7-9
CASSLDSGLADNEQFF
TGTGCCAGCAGCTTAGACTCGGGCCTAGCCGACAATGAGCAGTTCTTC
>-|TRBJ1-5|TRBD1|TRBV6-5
CASSPWDSGTGPQHF
TGTGCCAGCAGTCCCTGGGACAGTGGCACGGGGCCCCAGCATTTT
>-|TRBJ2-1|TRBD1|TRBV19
CASSPGTGLEYNEQFF
TGTGCCAGTAGTCCCGGGACAGGTTTGGAATACAATGAGCAGTTCTTC
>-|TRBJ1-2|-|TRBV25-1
CASSDWTGVYGYTF
TGTGCCAGCAGTGATTGGACGGGAGTCTATGGCTACACCTTC
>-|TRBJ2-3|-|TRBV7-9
CASSFKPLGRGPDTQYF
TGTGCCAGCAGTTTTAAGCCCCTGGGGCGGGGCCCCGATACGCAGTATTTT